This T cell receptor beta chain was found in a study of PD-1 blockade in classical Hodgkin lymphoma. Study results and caveats: Complete responders had baseline diversity similar to newly diagnosed patients. Whatever underlies the repertoire differences (possibly disease activity or prior therapy) remains undefined. After ASCT, patients who started nivolumab under 1 year later were excluded. Relative to healthy donors, newly diagnosed patients reportedly had lower baseline TCR diversity, which was reported as lower still in relapsed/refractory patients.

Every patient had relapsed following autologous stem cell transplantation, and cohorts differed in brentuximab vedotin exposure. The V gene lost 4 bases and the J gene lost 4 bases, with 17 bases spanning the gap. The CDR3 contains 16 residues. CDR1 and CDR2 (germline): SGHRS, YFSETQ. Clones were read by immunoSEQ multiplex PCR, and TCRdb kept only the in-frame ones, dropping some. Among around 13,000 clones, 80% to 85% were seen once, and the ten largest hold roughly 25%. Remarks on this clone: The antigen remains unidentified.

The receptor was derived from a human donor with classical Hodgkin lymphoma. The source material was peripheral blood mononuclear cells (PBMCs), sampled at baseline. The chain is built from TRBV5-1 and TRBJ2-2; perhaps TRBD1 as D (7 bases). The chain's CDR3 is CASSRGTADSTGELFF. The DNA for the CDR3 is TGCGCCAGCAGCCGCGGGACAGCGGACAGCACCGGGGAGCTGTTTTTT.